This T cell receptor beta chain was identified in a study of CXCR3-negative and CXCR3-positive naive CD8 T cells. Study-level points and caveats: Diversity was high in both naive subsets and much lower in memory cells. Naive CXCR3-positive cells had TRB CDR3s more hydrophobic than those of CXCR3-negative naive cells.

Libraries were UMI-labeled 5' RACE TRB cDNA. From the 5' RACE reads, TCRdb lists one entry per CDR3 protein and no DNA. This repertoire includes 100,000 to 150,000 distinct CDR3 sequences. The CDR3 is made up of 15 amino acids. Looked up from germline, CDR1 is SGHVS and CDR2 is FNYEAQ. Concerning this clonotype itself: Its antigen is as yet unknown.

This receptor was obtained from a human donor in good health. Some clones in this sample may be carry-over from other donors' samples. The chain couples TRBV7-6 to TRBJ2-5. Input material: naive CXCR3- CD8+ T cells from blood. The subset denotes: CD45RO-CCR7+CD27+CD95- naive CD8+ T cells lacking CXCR3 (TNR3-). Here the CDR3 reads CASSEGWGARETQYF.